The clone carrying this TCR beta chain has more than one count but fewer than ten. The antigen is not known. The sample belongs to a study of fetal regulatory T cell absence and autoimmunity. Study-wide findings and caveats: Cord blood and pancreas showed broadly similar TRB gene family usage. In IPEX syndrome, oligoclonal enrichment was read as supporting prenatal antigen-driven autoimmunity in the pancreas. Oligoclonal TCR enrichment in pancreas over cord blood reached over 80-fold for some clones.

This was a survey-level run. Clones were sequenced by immunoSEQ multiplex PCR, and TCRdb holds only the in-frame ones, with some missing. This sample has 95,000 or so clones; more than 70% occur once, and the top ten carry 2%. Germline-derived CDR1 and CDR2 are SGHAT and FQNNGV. The length of the CDR3 is 17 residues. The J segment lost 4 bases and the V segment lost 0 bases, leaving 10 bases of the junction unmatched. Sequenced: pancreas tissue. The chain is built from TRBV11-2 and TRBJ2-7; 9 bases are shared with TRBD2. The receptor's source is a male donor with IPEX syndrome. CDR3 residues: CASSLDWGLASIYEQYF. The CDR3 bases are TGTGCCAGCAGCTTAGATTGGGGACTAGCTTCCATATACGAGCAGTACTTC.